This TCR beta chain is from a study of blood T cell repertoires in COVID-19. Study in general: Material from acute and convalescent COVID-19 was sourced from the United States, Italy and Spain. PBMCs, B-cell-depleted T cells, or T cells were the source of the cDNA or gDNA that made up the material.

This clone showed up just a few times. In terms of age and location, participants ranged from about 18 to 89 years and lived in approximately 26 US areas. Before being deemed recovered, Cohort 3 donors had two negative PCRs, clearance, or symptom resolution. V dropped 4 bases and J dropped 1; count of bases not matched to a gene: 5. This CDR3 has 15 residues. CDR1 SGHNT and CDR2 YYREEE come from the germline V gene (reference sequence). The repertoire was sequenced with immunoSEQ multiplex PCR; TCRdb's copy has only in-frame clones and lacks some. The table records some 460,000 clones, about 85% of them present only once.

The V and J genes are TRBV5-4 and TRBJ1-1, with 9 bases that match TRBD1. This receptor was obtained from a young woman who had recovered from COVID-19. Sequencing was performed on PBMCs or T cells enriched from blood (not recorded which). The CDR3 DNA reads as TGTGCCAGCAGCCACCCGGGACAGGGGAACACTGAAGCTTTCTTT. This encodes CASSHPGQGNTEAFF. The full variable domain, rest sourced from reference TRBV5-4 and TRBJ1-1, is ETGVTQSPTHLIKTRGQQVTLRCSSQSGHNTVSWYQQALGQGPQFIFQYYREEENGRGNFPPRFSGLQFPNYSSELNVNALELDDSALYLCASSHPGQGNTEAFFGQGTRLTVV.